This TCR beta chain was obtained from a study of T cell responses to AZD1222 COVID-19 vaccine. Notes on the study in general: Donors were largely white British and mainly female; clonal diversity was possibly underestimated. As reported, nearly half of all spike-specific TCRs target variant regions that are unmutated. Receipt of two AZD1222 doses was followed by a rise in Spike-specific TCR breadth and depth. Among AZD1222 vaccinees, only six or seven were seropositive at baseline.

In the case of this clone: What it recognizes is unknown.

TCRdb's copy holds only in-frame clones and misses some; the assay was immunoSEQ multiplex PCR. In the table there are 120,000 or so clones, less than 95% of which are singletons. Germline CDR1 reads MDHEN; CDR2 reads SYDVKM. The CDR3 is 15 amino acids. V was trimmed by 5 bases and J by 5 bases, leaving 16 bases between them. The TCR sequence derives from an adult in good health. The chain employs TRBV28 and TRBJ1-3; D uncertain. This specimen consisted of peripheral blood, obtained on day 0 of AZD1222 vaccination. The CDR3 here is CASSQEGKTRNTIYF. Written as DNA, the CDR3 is TGTGCCAGCAGTCAGGAGGGCAAAACTAGAAACACCATATATTTT.